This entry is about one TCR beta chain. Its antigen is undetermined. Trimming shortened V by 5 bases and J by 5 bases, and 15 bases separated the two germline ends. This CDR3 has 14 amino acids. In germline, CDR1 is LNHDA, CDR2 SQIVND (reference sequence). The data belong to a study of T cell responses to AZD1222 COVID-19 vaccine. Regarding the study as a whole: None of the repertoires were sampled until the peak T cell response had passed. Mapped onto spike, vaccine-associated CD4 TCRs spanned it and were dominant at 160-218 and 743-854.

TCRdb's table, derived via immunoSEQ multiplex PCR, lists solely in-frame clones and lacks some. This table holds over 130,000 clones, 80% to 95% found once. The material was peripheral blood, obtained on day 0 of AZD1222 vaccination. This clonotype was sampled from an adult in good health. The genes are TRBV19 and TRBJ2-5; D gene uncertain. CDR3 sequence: CASSLKARAETQYF. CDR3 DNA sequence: TGTGCCAGTAGTCTGAAGGCCCGGGCGGAGACCCAGTACTTC.